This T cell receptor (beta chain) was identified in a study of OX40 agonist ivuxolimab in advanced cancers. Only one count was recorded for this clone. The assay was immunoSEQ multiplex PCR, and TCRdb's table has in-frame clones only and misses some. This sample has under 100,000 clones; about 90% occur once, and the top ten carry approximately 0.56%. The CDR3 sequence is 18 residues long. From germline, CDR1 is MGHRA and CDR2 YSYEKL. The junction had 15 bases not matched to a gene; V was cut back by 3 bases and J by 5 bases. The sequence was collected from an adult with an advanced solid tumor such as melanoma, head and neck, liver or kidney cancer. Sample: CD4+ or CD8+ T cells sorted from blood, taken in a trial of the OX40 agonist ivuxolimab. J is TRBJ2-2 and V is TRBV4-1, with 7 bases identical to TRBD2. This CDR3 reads CASSQDLAGTGGTGELFF. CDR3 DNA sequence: TGCGCCAGCAGCCAGGATCTTGCTGGCACCGGGGGGACCGGGGAGCTGTTTTTT.